This TCR beta chain was recovered during a study of somatic mutations in cytotoxic T cells in rheumatoid arthritis. Study-wide results and limits: Significant differences in CD8+ T-cell clonality were not found between rheumatoid arthritis patients and healthy controls (age-matched).

With 3 bases clipped from V and 8 bases from J, the junction kept 5 bases outside the gene matches. The germline V gene has CDR1 SGHRS and CDR2 YFSETQ. The CDR3 runs 15 residues. Regarding this clone: The antigen is undetermined.

The method was immunoSEQ multiplex PCR; TCRdb's version includes in-frame clones alone and lacks a portion of them. Of more than 10,000 clones detected, over 70% appear once; the ten largest clones hold about 20%. This TCR derives from a man aged 45 to 65 in good health. V and J are TRBV5-1 and TRBJ2-1; 13 bases agree with TRBD2. Sequenced: CD8+ T cells sorted from blood. CDR3 protein: CASSSGTSGTYEQFF. DNA for the CDR3: TGCGCCAGCAGCTCCGGGACTAGCGGGACCTATGAGCAGTTCTTC.